The rows below give T cell receptor beta chains drawn from one sample of a study of blood T cell repertoires in COVID-19. Data came from immunoSEQ multiplex PCR; TCRdb stores just in-frame clones and leaves some out. The sample holds 85,000 to 100,000 clones, roughly nine tenths seen once. The sequencing sample was made of peripheral blood. Receptors were obtained from a woman aged 60-75 years with COVID-19, enrolled during active disease. Both conserved end residues are part of each CDR3. Each record gives: clone size, V gene, CDR3 length, J gene, D gene, CDR3 protein, CDR3 DNA. D genes are given only for firm matches. Where a row states a size, it is once, few, many or the class of an expanded clone; other rows omit it.

size: NA; V: TRBV9; length: 16; J: TRBJ2-3; D: TRBD2; CDR3: CASSVPSGGAKDTQYF; DNA: TGTGCCAGCAGCGTCCCTAGCGGGGGGGCAAAAGATACGCAGTATTTT
size: NA; V: TRBV4-3; length: 15; J: TRBJ1-2; D: TRBD1; CDR3: CASSQVTGAPYGYTF; DNA: TGCGCCAGCAGCCAAGTTACAGGGGCGCCCTATGGCTACACCTTC
size: NA; V: TRBV4-2; length: 18; J: TRBJ2-3; D: NA; CDR3: CASSQDFVLGGPTDTQYF; DNA: TGTGCCAGCAGCCAAGATTTCGTCCTGGGGGGGCCCACAGATACGCAGTATTTT
size: NA; V: TRBV19; length: 12; J: TRBJ1-2; D: TRBD1; CDR3: CAMRDSTYGYTF; DNA: TGTGCCATGCGGGACAGCACCTATGGCTACACCTTC
size: once; V: TRBV18; length: 15; J: TRBJ2-7; D: NA; CDR3: CASSPGQAISYEQYF; DNA: TGTGCCAGCTCACCAGGGCAGGCGATTTCCTACGAGCAGTACTTC
size: NA; V: TRBV27; length: 15; J: TRBJ1-4; D: NA; CDR3: CASSNQGWANEKLFF; DNA: TGTGCCAGCAGTAACCAGGGGTGGGCTAATGAAAAACTGTTTTTT
size: NA; V: TRBV20-1; length: 11; J: TRBJ1-1; D: NA; CDR3: CSARSNFEAFF; DNA: TGCAGTGCTAGGAGTAATTTTGAAGCTTTCTTT
size: NA; V: TRBV28; length: 14; J: TRBJ1-6; D: NA; CDR3: CASSLYTGKSPLHF; DNA: TGTGCCAGCAGTTTATACACAGGGAAGTCACCCCTCCACTTT
size: NA; V: TRBV14; length: 16; J: TRBJ1-6; D: NA; CDR3: CASSQEGEGGDSPLHF; DNA: TGTGCCAGCAGCCAAGAAGGGGAGGGCGGCGACTCACCCCTCCACTTT
size: few; V: TRBV6-4; length: 13; J: TRBJ1-2; D: NA; CDR3: CASSAEGGYGYTF; DNA: TGTGCCAGCAGTGCTGAGGGAGGCTATGGCTACACCTTC
size: NA; V: TRBV12-3/TRBV12-4; length: 13; J: TRBJ1-2; D: NA; CDR3: CASSLAFAGGYTF; DNA: TGTGCCAGCAGTTTAGCCTTCGCGGGTGGCTACACCTTC
size: NA; V: TRBV9; length: 13; J: TRBJ1-2; D: NA; CDR3: CASSDRVDYGYTF; DNA: TGTGCCAGCAGCGACAGGGTGGACTATGGCTACACCTTC
size: NA; V: TRBV19; length: 13; J: TRBJ1-2; D: NA; CDR3: CASSRESDYGYTF; DNA: TGTGCCAGTAGTAGGGAGAGTGACTATGGCTACACCTTC
size: NA; V: TRBV3-1/TRBV3-2; length: 12; J: TRBJ1-2; D: NA; CDR3: CASSPSGYDYTF; DNA: TGTGCCAGCAGCCCGTCGGGGTATGACTACACCTTC
size: few; V: TRBV5-1; length: 15; J: TRBJ2-7; D: NA; CDR3: CASSLDGQGPYEQYF; DNA: TGCGCCAGCAGCTTGGATGGGCAGGGGCCCTACGAGCAGTACTTC